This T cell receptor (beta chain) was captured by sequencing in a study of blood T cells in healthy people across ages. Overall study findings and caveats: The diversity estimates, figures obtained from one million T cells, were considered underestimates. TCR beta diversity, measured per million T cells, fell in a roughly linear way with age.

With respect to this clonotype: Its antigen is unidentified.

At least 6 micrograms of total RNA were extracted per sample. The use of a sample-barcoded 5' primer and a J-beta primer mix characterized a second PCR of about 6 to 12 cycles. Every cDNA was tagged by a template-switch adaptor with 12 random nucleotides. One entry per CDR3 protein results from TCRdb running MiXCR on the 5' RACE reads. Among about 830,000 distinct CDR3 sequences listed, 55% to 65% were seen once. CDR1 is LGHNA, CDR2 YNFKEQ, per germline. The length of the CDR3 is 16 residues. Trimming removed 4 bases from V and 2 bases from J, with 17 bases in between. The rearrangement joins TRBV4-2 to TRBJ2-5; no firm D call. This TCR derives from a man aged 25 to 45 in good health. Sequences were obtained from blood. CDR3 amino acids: CASSRIGVGRQETQYF. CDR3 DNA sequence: TGTGCCAGCAGCCGAATAGGAGTGGGCAGACAAGAGACCCAGTACTTC.